This T cell receptor (beta chain) was obtained from a study of identifying expanded T cells in peripheral blood. Whole-study findings and limits: Two-week clone count variance significantly increased as total template count grew. Over around two and four weeks, about 15 and 19 clones changed, versus approximately 1.1 between replicates.

The table came from immunoSEQ multiplex PCR; TCRdb's copy has only in-frame clones and leaves some out. The table includes around 100,000 clones, roughly 91% detected once. During the collection period, no donor immune events like infections were recorded. The length of the CDR3 is 16 residues. V lost 6 bases, J lost 0 bases, and 16 bases lay in between. The germline CDR1 and CDR2 sequences are LNHDA and SQIVND (reference sequence). This clone is a singleton in its sample. Its cognate antigen is unknown. J is TRBJ2-3 and V is TRBV19; TRBD1 might be the D (6 bases). Sequencing was done on a sample of blood. The clonotype was recovered from a person aged 18 to 75 in good health. The CDR3 bases are TGTGCCAGTAGCATTATGTACAGGGCGAGCACAGATACGCAGTATTTT. This gives the protein CASSIMYRASTDTQYF.